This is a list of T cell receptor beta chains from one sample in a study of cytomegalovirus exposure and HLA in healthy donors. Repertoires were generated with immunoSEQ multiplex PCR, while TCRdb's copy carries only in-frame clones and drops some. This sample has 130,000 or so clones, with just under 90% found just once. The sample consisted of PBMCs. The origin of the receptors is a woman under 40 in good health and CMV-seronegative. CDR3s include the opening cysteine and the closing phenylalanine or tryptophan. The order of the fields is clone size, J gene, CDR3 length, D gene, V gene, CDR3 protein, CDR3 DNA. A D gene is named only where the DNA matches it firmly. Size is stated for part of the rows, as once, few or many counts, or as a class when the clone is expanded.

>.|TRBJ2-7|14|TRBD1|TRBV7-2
CASSSSQGTYEQYF
TGTGCCAGCAGCTCCTCACAGGGGACCTACGAGCAGTACTTC
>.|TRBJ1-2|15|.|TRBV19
CASSIEWTENYGYTF
TGTGCCAGTAGTATAGAATGGACAGAGAACTATGGCTACACCTTC
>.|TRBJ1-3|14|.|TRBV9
CASSVEPAGNTIYF
TGTGCCAGCAGCGTTGAACCAGCTGGAAACACCATATATTTT
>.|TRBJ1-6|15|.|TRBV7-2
CASSLNVAERSPLHF
TGTGCCAGCAGCTTAAATGTGGCGGAGCGGTCACCCCTCCACTTT
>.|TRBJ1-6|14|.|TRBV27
CASSFSTVGHPLHF
TGTGCCAGCAGTTTCTCGACAGTCGGGCACCCCCTCCACTTT
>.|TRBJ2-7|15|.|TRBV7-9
CASSLATKRSNEQYF
TGTGCCAGCAGCTTAGCGACAAAGCGGTCCAACGAGCAGTACTTC
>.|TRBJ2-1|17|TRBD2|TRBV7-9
CASSLGQAGPTYNEQFF
TGTGCCAGCAGCCTAGGACAAGCGGGACCAACGTACAATGAGCAGTTCTTC
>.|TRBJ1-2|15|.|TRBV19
CASSPFGGTSYGYTF
TGTGCCAGTAGCCCCTTTGGGGGGACCAGCTATGGCTACACCTTC
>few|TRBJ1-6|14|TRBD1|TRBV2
CATLGQGANSPLHF
TGTGCCACTTTAGGACAGGGGGCTAATTCACCCCTCCACTTT
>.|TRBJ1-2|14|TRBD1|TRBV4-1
CASSPGDRGRGYTF
TGCGCCAGCAGCCCAGGGGACAGGGGGAGAGGCTACACCTTC
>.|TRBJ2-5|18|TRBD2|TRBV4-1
CASSPRTSGRAPSEAQYF
TGCGCCAGCAGCCCTCGGACTAGCGGGAGAGCCCCTTCAGAGGCCCAGTACTTC
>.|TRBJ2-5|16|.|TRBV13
CASRLGGGGHQETQYF
TGTGCCAGCAGGCTCGGGGGCGGGGGCCATCAAGAGACCCAGTACTTC
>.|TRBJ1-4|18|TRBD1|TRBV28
CASSPHPQGAGTNEKLFF
TGTGCCAGCAGTCCACACCCACAGGGGGCGGGAACTAATGAAAAACTGTTTTTT
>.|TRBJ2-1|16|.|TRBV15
CATSRGDSGPYDEQFF
TGTGCCACCAGCAGAGGGGATAGCGGACCTTACGATGAGCAGTTCTTC
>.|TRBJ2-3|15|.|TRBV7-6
CASSSGYTSTDTQYF
TGTGCCAGCAGTTCAGGATATACTAGCACAGATACGCAGTATTTT
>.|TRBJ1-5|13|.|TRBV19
CASSTQGDQPQHF
TGTGCCAGTAGTACCCAGGGCGATCAGCCCCAGCATTTT
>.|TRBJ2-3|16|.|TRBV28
CASSLSGYTRTDTQYF
TGTGCCAGCAGTTTATCGGGGTATACGCGCACAGATACGCAGTATTTT
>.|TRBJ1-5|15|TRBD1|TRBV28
CASSGGTDRVGPQHF
TGTGCCAGCAGTGGTGGGACAGACAGAGTGGGGCCCCAGCATTTT
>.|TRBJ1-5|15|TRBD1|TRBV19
CASSIFGTENQPQHF
TGTGCCAGTAGTATCTTCGGGACAGAGAATCAGCCCCAGCATTTT
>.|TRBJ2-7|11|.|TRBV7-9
CASSFTGGQYF
TGTGCCAGCAGCTTTACTGGAGGGCAGTACTTC
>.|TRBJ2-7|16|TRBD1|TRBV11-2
CASSLVLGGETYEQYF
TGTGCCAGCAGCTTAGTCTTAGGGGGCGAGACCTACGAGCAGTACTTC
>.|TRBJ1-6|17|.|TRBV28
CASSQGSVSSYNSPLHF
TGTGCCAGCAGTCAGGGGAGTGTGAGCTCCTATAATTCACCCCTCCACTTT
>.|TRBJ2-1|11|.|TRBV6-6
CASSYGTEQFF
TGTGCCAGCAGTTACGGGACAGAGCAGTTCTTC
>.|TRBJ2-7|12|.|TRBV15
CATGQINYEQYF
TGTGCCACCGGACAGATCAACTACGAGCAGTACTTC
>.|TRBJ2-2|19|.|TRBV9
CASSVGKRVPEFNTGELFF
TGTGCCAGCAGCGTAGGAAAGAGAGTACCTGAATTTAACACCGGGGAGCTGTTTTTT
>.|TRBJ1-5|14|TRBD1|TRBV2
CASSGTGGRQPQHF
TGTGCCAGCAGCGGTACAGGGGGCCGTCAGCCCCAGCATTTT
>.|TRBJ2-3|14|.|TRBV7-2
CASSWAVGAGEQYF
TGTGCCAGCAGTTGGGCAGTGGGAGCCGGGGAGCAGTATTTT
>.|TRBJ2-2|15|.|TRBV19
CASSPFGGNTGELFF
TGTGCCAGTAGCCCCTTCGGGGGGAACACCGGGGAGCTGTTTTTT
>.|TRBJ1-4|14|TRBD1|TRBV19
CASSETGGARKLFF
TGTGCCAGTAGCGAGACAGGGGGCGCGCGGAAACTGTTTTTT